What follows is one T cell receptor (beta chain) and its context. The antigen it recognizes is unknown. There are no base qualities to consult, and no much larger clone falls within one base. Library prep was done by the immunoSEQ multiplex PCR assay. A mixture of 60 forward primers for TCR Vbeta segments and 13 reverse primers for TCR Jbeta segments was used in the multiplex PCR. The CDR3 region of rearranged TCR beta genes was amplified from genomic DNA by a multiplex PCR assay. Amplified TCR beta libraries were sequenced as 87-base-pair reads on the Illumina HiSeq System. The study's processing was this. A later analysis counted approximately 74 million unique TCR beta chains across the 670 or so repertoires, and 10 million to 11 million of these chains were shared by at least two donors. To remove PCR and sequencing errors, raw reads were error-corrected and collapsed into unique sequences using a nearest-neighbor algorithm that merged closely related sequences. CDR3 sequences were aligned to IMGT reference sequences to assign V, D and J gene segments. For a sequence to be retained, a match of at least six nucleotides was required to both a V gene segment and a J gene segment. A rearrangement counted as productive if the CDR3 had no stop codons and remained in frame with V and J, and every other rearrangement counted as non-productive. CDR3 was defined by IMGT convention, running from the second conserved V-encoded cysteine to the conserved J-encoded phenylalanine. The earlier analysis of around 640 of the donors excluded sequences that lacked an unambiguous match to a single V gene segment. An earlier analysis of several hundred of the donors called V segments functional above 56.7% productive rearrangements and segregating when the between-donor standard deviation exceeded 5%. A statistical classification framework was built for diagnosing cytomegalovirus status from the catalog of TCR beta chain sequences. In a later analysis, V and J genes were assigned by comparing TCR nucleotide sequences against IMGT/GENE-DB human TR gene sequences. The TCRdist pipeline was used in a later analysis to assign CDR3 sequences and most-parsimonious VDJ recombination scenarios. In a later analysis, every TCR beta chain was defined by the combination of its CDR3 amino acid sequence and its V-gene family, and reads without a unique V-gene family were dropped. As a way to deal with suspected cross-contamination and a sequencing artifact, a later analysis dropped hundreds of nucleotide sequences that were highly shared and had low generation probability. For each public chain, a later analysis derived a clonal expansion index from normalized ranks of inferred template counts within each repertoire. A later analysis computed generation probabilities with a VDJ recombination model fitted to out-of-frame rearrangements, and checked the results against IGoR. Hypergeometric tests were used in a later analysis to score TCR-TCR, TCR-HLA and TCR-CMV co-occurrence, with a repertoire-size bias correction applied to the TCR pairs. False discovery rates were estimated in a later analysis by permuting HLA or CMV assignments 20 times. In a later analysis, co-occurring TCRs were grouped with DBSCAN, and TCRdist sequence similarity was added when clustering was performed within HLA-allele-positive subsets. Repertoires with fewer than 30,000 or more than 120,000 public chains were left out of co-occurrence clustering, as were five repertoires with anomalous nucleotide sharing. TCRdb holds this immuneACCESS table with in-frame rearrangements only. Some clones are missing; in checked studies, unresolved V genes explain under half, and the rest has no known cause. From that table come the V and J calls and clone size; the DNA was used to work out D and trimming. A total of tens of thousands of clones appear in this sample, roughly 87% of them only once. Approximately 11% of the sample comes from the top ten.

These data belong to a study of cytomegalovirus exposure and HLA in healthy donors (TCRdb year 2017). Study-level background: An earlier analysis of some 600 of the donors reported 276 Gb of sequence data and some 110 million unique TCR beta sequences obtained from about 179 million T cells. A later genetic analysis took genome-wide SNP genotypes for about three fifths of the 666 donors and used that subset as a discovery cohort. All discovery cohort repertoires had been generated on a single sequencing platform. The T cell repertoires of 666 subjects were profiled by immunosequencing and related to cytomegalovirus serostatus. An earlier analysis of a few hundred of the donors applied high-throughput TCR beta sequencing to assess whether each TCR beta V gene segment acted as functional or pseudogenic. HLA typing covered class I and class II loci at four-digit resolution. To predict cytomegalovirus infection status, the study combined high-throughput TCR immunosequencing, statistical association of individual TCRs with disease status, and machine learning. The aim of the study was to test whether cataloging public T cell receptors could identify signatures of past pathogen exposure. The genetic ancestry cluster associated with self-reported Caucasian donors included 65% to 90% of the 350 to 500 genotyped donors. Among approximately 370 genotyped donors of the cohort, an average of roughly 230,000 unique TCR beta nucleotide sequences was sequenced per donor, of which about 20% were non-productive. Rather than using new phenotypic data, the later analysis identified candidate immune exposures from TCR beta sequences and from how often those sequences occurred across donors. Because of strong linkage in the cohort, five DR-DQ haplotypes were treated as single units for association and clustering. An early release covering roughly 600 HLA-typed donors comprised approximately 300 gigabases of sequencing data and 65 million to 100 million unique TCR sequences. Along with the approximately 670-subject first cohort, a separate validation cohort of over 90 different subjects was used. Donor age, sex, ethnicity and CMV serostatus were compiled together with the repertoire data. The number of typed donors differed by locus: roughly 620-630 for A, B, C, DRB1 and DQB1; approximately 540 for DQA1; 606 for DPA1; and roughly 490 for DPB1. In a later analysis, previously published TCR beta repertoires from roughly 710 donors were re-analyzed and high-resolution HLA genotyping was added so that TCR occurrence patterns could be studied.

In total, over 600 healthy bone marrow donors made up the cohort. At the time of sampling, every cohort member was nominally healthy, though immune exposures that went unrecorded were likely present. The donor tested CMV seronegative and was one of the 352 seronegative cohort members. Each donor provided a peripheral blood sample, and peripheral blood mononuclear cells were used for TCR beta sequencing. Genomic DNA was extracted from the blood cell samples with the Qiagen DNeasy Blood Extraction Kit. Study-wide conclusions, independent of this receptor: Across donors, most TCR sequences were observed very rarely, whereas some public TCRs were present in many individuals. Several of the top co-occurrence clusters appeared to be linked to parvovirus B19, influenza, CMV and Epstein-Barr virus, according to a later analysis. The classifier was reported to diagnose cytomegalovirus status with high specificity and sensitivity in both the original cohort and the validation cohort. Correlated functional status among segregating V segments might reflect linkage disequilibrium, but an unknown experimental factor could not be ruled out. Most CMV-associated TCR beta chains appeared to be HLA-restricted in a later analysis, and the HLA associations seemed to be driven largely by CMV exposure. A further reported finding was that TCR beta sequences accurately predicted the HLA-A and HLA-B alleles for most subjects in the first cohort. In an earlier analysis of some 550 of the donors, most TCR beta V segments were observed in productive rearrangements about 87% or about 30% of the time, broadly matching IMGT annotations. Compared with the 666-donor mean, donors in an Asian-associated ancestry cluster had fewer N-insertions in productive TCRs, according to a later genetic analysis. Presence/absence analyses assumed roughly uniform sequencing depth across donors, an assumption that may not hold. In a later analysis, TCR association rates were found to vary across HLA loci, with the most associated TCRs seen for DRB1 alleles and the fewest for HLA-C alleles. The study gave a list of around 170 TCR beta chains associated with cytomegalovirus. A later genetic analysis associated a missense DCLRE1C variant with V-gene and J-gene trimming of TCR beta chains, and an independent cohort replicated the association. A later analysis associated 15,000 to 20,000 TCR beta sequences with specific HLA alleles at a false discovery rate of 0.05. In this cohort, only TCR beta chains were sequenced, and detectable features were limited by the absence of alpha or paired-chain data. When HLA alleles, especially DR and DQ, strongly co-occurred, TCR associations were difficult to assign to individual alleles. The sequencing pipeline was judged likely to have produced a cluster of highly shared sequence variants as a technical artifact. Some 16 rarely observed V segments, including chromosome 9 orphons, were excluded from the earlier analysis of a few hundred of the donors because counts were too low. Some IMGT-functional V segments, including TRBV6-2 and TRBV6-3, could not be distinguished by the 87-base-pair reads and were therefore excluded. Because HLA typing was missing for some donors at each locus, association tests included only the typed subset. CMV serostatus was the only immune exposure information available for the cohort. In a later analysis, HLA-associated TCR beta chains showed more clonal expansion and lower generation probabilities than non-associated chains that were equally common. In vitro tests confirmed that a few of the cytomegalovirus-associated TCR beta chains recognize cytomegalovirus antigens. According to the authors, the approach could potentially be generalized to other disease states and immunological phenotypes.

The CDR3 goes from the cysteine to the phenylalanine over 16 residues. Only CDR3 DNA remains: 48 bases, in frame from the first base. V drops 3 bases and J drops 3 bases, leaving 19 bases in between. CDR1 and CDR2 (GTSNPN, SVGIG) derive from the germline V gene (reference sequence). Sequencing was performed on PBMCs. The chain links TRBV30 with TRBJ2-3; TRBD2 is perhaps the D gene, given 6 matching bases. The TCR sequence derives from a female donor in good health and CMV-seronegative. At the DNA level, the sequence is TGTGCCTGGAGCGATTCCGGGACTTCCGGGACAGATACGCAGTATTTT. Its translation reads: CAWSDSGTSGTDTQYF.